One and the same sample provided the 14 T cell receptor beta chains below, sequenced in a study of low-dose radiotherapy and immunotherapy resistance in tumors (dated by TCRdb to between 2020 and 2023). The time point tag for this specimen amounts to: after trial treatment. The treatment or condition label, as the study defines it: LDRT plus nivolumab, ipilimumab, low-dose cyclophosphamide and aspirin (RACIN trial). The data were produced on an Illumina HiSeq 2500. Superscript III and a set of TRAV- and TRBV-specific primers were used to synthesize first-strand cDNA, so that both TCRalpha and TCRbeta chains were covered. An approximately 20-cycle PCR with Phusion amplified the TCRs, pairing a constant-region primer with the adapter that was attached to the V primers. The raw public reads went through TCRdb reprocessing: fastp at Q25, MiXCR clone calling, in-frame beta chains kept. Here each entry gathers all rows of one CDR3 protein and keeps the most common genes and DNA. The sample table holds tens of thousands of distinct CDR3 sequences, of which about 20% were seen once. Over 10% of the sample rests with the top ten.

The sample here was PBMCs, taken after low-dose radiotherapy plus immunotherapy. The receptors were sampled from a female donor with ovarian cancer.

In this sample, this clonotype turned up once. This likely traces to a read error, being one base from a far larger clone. The CDR3 loop is CASSPVGSSYNEQYF. The DNA for the CDR3 is TGTGCCAGTAGCCCAGTCGGGAGCTCCTACAATGAGCAGTACTTC. The chain links TRBV19 to TRBJ2-7; tentatively, D is TRBD2 (6 bases). The CDR3 loop spans 15 amino acids. Germline V gene lookup returns CDR1 LNHDA and CDR2 SQIVND (reference sequence). Between the trimmed V and J ends, which lost 6 bases and 7 bases, there was a span of 22 bases.

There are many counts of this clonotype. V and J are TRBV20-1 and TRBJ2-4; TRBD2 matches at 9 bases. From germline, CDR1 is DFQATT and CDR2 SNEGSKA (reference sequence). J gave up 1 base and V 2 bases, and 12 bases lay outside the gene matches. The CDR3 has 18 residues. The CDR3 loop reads CSARSGTSRNYAKNIQYF. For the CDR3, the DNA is TGCAGTGCTAGATCGGGGACTAGCAGAAATTACGCCAAAAACATTCAGTACTTC.

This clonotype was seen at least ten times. CDR3 amino acids: CASSPRGANVLTF. The CDR3 nucleotides are TGTGCCAGCAGCCCAAGGGGGGCCAACGTCCTGACTTTC. V gene TRBV3-1 combines with J gene TRBJ2-6; D is undetermined. V was pared by 4 bases and J by 4 bases, with 5 bases between. Germline V gives CDR1 LGHDT, CDR2 YNNKEL (reference sequence). The CDR3 length is 13 residues.

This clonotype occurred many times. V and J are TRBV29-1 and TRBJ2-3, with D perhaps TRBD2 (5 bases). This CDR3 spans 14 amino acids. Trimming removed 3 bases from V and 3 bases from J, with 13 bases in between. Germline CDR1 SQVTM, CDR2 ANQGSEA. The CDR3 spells CSVEVGRGTDTQYF. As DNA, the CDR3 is TGCAGCGTTGAGGTGGGGAGAGGGACAGATACGCAGTATTTT.

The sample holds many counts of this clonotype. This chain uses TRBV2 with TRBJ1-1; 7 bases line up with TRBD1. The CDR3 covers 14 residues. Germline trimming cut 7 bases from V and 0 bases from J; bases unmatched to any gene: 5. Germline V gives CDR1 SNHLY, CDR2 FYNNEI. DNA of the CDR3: TGTGCCAGCAATAAGGGACAGTTGAACACTGAAGCTTTCTTT. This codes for CASNKGQLNTEAFF. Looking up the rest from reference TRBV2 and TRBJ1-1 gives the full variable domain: EPEVTQTPSHQVTQMGQEVILRCVPISNHLYFYWYRQILGQKVEFLVSFYNNEISEKSEIFDDQFSVERPDGSNFTLKIRSTKLEDSAMYFCASNKGQLNTEAFFGQGTRLTVV.

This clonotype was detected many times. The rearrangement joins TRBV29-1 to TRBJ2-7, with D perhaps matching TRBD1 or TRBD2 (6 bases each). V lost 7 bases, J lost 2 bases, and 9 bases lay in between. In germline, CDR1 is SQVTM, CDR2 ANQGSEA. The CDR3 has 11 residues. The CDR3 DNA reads TGCAGCGCAGGGGAGGCCTACGAGCAGTACTTC. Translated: CSAGEAYEQYF.

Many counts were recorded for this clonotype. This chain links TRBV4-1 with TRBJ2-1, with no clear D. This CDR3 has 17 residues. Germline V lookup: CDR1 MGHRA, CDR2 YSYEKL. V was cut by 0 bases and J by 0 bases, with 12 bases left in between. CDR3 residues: CASSQDPAESSYNEQFF. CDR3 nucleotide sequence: TGCGCCAGCAGCCAAGATCCGGCTGAAAGCTCCTACAATGAGCAGTTCTTC.

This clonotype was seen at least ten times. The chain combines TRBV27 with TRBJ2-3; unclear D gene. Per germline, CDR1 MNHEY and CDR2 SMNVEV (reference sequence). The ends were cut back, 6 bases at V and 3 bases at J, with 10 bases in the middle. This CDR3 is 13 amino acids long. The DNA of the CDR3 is TGTGCCAGCAGCTCCTATGGGACAGATACGCAGTATTTT. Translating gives CASSSYGTDTQYF.

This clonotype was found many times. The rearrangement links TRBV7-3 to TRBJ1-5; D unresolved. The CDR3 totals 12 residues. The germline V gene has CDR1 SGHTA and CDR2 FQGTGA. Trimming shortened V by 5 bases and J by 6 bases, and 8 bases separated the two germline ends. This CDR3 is CASSPSGQPQHF. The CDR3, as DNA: TGTGCCAGCAGCCCGTCAGGTCAGCCCCAGCATTTT.

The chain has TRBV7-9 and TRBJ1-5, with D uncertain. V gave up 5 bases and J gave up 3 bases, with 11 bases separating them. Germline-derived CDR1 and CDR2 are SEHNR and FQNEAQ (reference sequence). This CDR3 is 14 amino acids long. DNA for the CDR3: TGTGCCAGCAGCCCTGGGATGGTCAATCAGCCCCAGCATTTT. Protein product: CASSPGMVNQPQHF.

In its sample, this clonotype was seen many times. The CDR3 reads CAWSGGTGDQPQHF. The CDR3 nucleotides read TGTGCCTGGAGTGGAGGGACAGGCGATCAGCCCCAGCATTTT. The rearrangement links TRBV30 to TRBJ1-5; 8 bases map to TRBD1. CDR1 GTSNPN and CDR2 SVGIG come from the germline V gene (reference sequence). This CDR3 has 14 amino acids. The junction had 4 bases not matched to a gene; V was cut back by 1 base and J by 5 bases.

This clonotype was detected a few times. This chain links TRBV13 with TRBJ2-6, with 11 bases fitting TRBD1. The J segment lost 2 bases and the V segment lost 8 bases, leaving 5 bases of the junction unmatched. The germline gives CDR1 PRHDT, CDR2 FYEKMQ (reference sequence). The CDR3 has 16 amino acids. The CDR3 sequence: CASGRDRGTGANVLTF. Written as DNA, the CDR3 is TGTGCCAGCGGGAGGGACAGGGGGACTGGGGCCAACGTCCTGACTTTC.

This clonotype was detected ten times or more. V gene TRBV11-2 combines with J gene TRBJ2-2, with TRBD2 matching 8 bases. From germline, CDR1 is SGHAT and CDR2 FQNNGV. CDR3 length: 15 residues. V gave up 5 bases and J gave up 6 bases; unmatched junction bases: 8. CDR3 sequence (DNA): TGTGCCAGCAGCACAGACCCAGCGGGGGCCGGGGAGCTGTTTTTT. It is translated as CASSTDPAGAGELFF.

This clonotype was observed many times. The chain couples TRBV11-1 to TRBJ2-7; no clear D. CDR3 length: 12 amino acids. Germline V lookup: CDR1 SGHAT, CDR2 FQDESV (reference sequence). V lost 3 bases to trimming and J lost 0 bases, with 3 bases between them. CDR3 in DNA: TGTGCCAGCAGCTTCCGCTCCTACGAGCAGTACTTC. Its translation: CASSFRSYEQYF. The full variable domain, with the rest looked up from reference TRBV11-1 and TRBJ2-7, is EAEVAQSPRYKITEKSQAVAFWCDPISGHATLYWYRQILGQGPELLVQFQDESVVDDSQLPKDRFSAERLKGVDSTLKIQPAELGDSAMYLCASSFRSYEQYFGPGTRLTVT.